The 24 T cell receptor beta chains reported below all come from one sample, sequenced in a study of cytomegalovirus exposure and HLA in healthy donors. Both 60 Vbeta primers and 13 Jbeta primers went into the PCR. The repertoire was sequenced with immunoSEQ multiplex PCR; TCRdb's copy has only in-frame clones and lacks some. The table has under 250,000 clones, about 81% seen once. The specimen was PBMCs. These TCRs come from a woman aged 40 to 55 in good health and CMV-seronegative.

The chain links TRBV11-1 to TRBJ2-1; 7 nucleotides align to TRBD2. CDR1 is SGHAT and CDR2 is FQDESV in the germline V gene (reference sequence). The CDR3 length is 15 residues. V lost 5 bases to trimming and J lost 6 bases; unmatched junction nucleotides: 10. The CDR3 region is CASSRPGGLRNEQFF. The CDR3 DNA is TGTGCCAGCAGCCGTCCGGGAGGCTTACGCAATGAGCAGTTCTTC.

The chain recombines TRBV25-1 with TRBJ1-2; D is uncertain. Germline V gene data show CDR1 as MGHDK and CDR2 as SYGVNS. This CDR3 has 14 residues. Trimming removed 1 base from V and 5 bases from J, with 11 bases in between. CDR3 sequence (DNA): TGTGCCAGCAGTGAATTTAATACAGCATATGGCTACACCTTC. Amino acids: CASSEFNTAYGYTF.

This clone was observed a handful of times. The junction shows a germline mismatch at one end, possibly a read error. The J gene is TRBJ1-1, the V gene TRBV7-9, with D tentatively TRBD1 (5 bases). The length of the CDR3 is 14 residues. Germline V gene data show CDR1 as SEHNR and CDR2 as FQNEAQ (reference sequence). The CDR3 region is CSSSLVRVNTEAFF. The CDR3 nucleotides are TGTTCCAGCAGCTTAGTCAGGGTGAACACTGAAGCTTTCTTT.

The genes are TRBV27 and TRBJ1-2, with D possibly TRBD1 on 5 matching bases. The CDR3 has 14 amino acids. Trimming removed 3 bases at V and 4 bases at J, with 12 bases between. Germline V gene lookup returns CDR1 MNHEY and CDR2 SMNVEV (reference sequence). CDR3 in amino acids: CASSLGGSGYGYTF. CDR3 coding DNA: TGTGCCAGCAGTTTGGGGGGGAGCGGCTATGGCTACACCTTC.

This clone has just one count. This chain uses TRBV19 with TRBJ2-1, with 8 positions matching TRBD2. Germline V lookup: CDR1 LNHDA, CDR2 SQIVND (reference sequence). CDR3 size: 13 residues. Germline trimming cut 5 bases from V and 5 bases from J; bases unmatched to any gene: 2. CDR3 DNA sequence: TGTGCCAGTAGTGTGACTAGCGACAATGAGCAGTTCTTC. This sequence encodes CASSVTSDNEQFF.

The chain joins TRBV28 to TRBJ1-4; TRBD1 might be the D (5 bases). The ends were cut back, 8 bases at V and 4 bases at J, with 20 bases in the middle. Per the germline V gene, CDR1 is MDHEN and CDR2 is SYDVKM. CDR3 length: 16 amino acids. DNA for the CDR3: TGTGCCAGCGGTTCGACGGGGAGGAGGGGTAATGAAAAACTGTTTTTT. Its protein product is CASGSTGRRGNEKLFF. Looking up the rest from reference TRBV28 and TRBJ1-4 gives the full variable domain: DVKVTQSSRYLVKRTGEKVFLECVQDMDHENMFWYRQDPGLGLRLIYFSYDVKMKEKGDIPEGYSVSREKKERFSLILESASTNQTSMYLCASGSTGRRGNEKLFFGSGTQLSVL.

This clone was observed a few times. The chain combines TRBV4-1 with TRBJ2-5; 8 bases are a match to TRBD2. The germline V gene encodes CDR1 MGHRA and CDR2 YSYEKL. The CDR3 spans 14 residues. The V gene end was trimmed by 5 bases and the J gene end by 5 bases; junction bases not matched to a gene: 7. CDR3 nucleotides: TGCGCCAGCAGCGCGCGGGAGGCCGGGGAGACCCAGTACTTC. Protein sequence: CASSAREAGETQYF.

The rearrangement uses TRBV19 and TRBJ2-1; 7 nucleotides match TRBD1. The CDR3 covers 16 residues. Losses at the gene ends were 5 bases for V and 4 bases for J; bases not matched to a gene: 11. Germline V gene lookup returns CDR1 LNHDA and CDR2 SQIVND (reference sequence). The DNA of the CDR3 is TGTGCCAGTAGTCCATTACGGGACAGTCTTTACAATGAGCAGTTCTTC. Translating it yields CASSPLRDSLYNEQFF.

This clone came up once. Other DNA sequences in the sample encode the same CDR3. The rearrangement links TRBV7-9 to TRBJ2-1; D gene ambiguous. V lost 3 bases and J lost 7, with 16 bases in between. CDR3 size: 15 residues. The germline CDR1 and CDR2 sequences are SEHNR and FQNEAQ (reference sequence). The CDR3 here is CASSFVRVSLNEQFF. The CDR3, as DNA: TGTGCCAGCAGCTTCGTTCGCGTGAGTCTGAATGAGCAGTTCTTC.

Remarks on this clone: Other nucleotide sequences in the sample specify the same CDR3. The gene calls are TRBV19 and TRBJ1-1; D is perhaps TRBD1 (6 bases). Germline CDR1 LNHDA, CDR2 SQIVND (reference sequence). The CDR3 loop spans 14 amino acids. The V gene lost 1 base and the J gene lost 4 bases, with 10 bases spanning the gap. CDR3 sequence (DNA): TGTGCCAGTAGTATAGGGGGGGGGCGCACTGAAGCTTTCTTT. Protein sequence: CASSIGGGRTEAFF. The full variable domain, completed using reference TRBV19 and TRBJ1-1, is DGGITQSPKYLFRKEGQNVTLSCEQNLNHDAMYWYRQDPGQGLRLIYYSQIVNDFQKGDIAEGYSVSREKKESFPLTVTSAQKNPTAFYLCASSIGGGRTEAFFGQGTRLTVV.

The chain uses TRBV28 and TRBJ1-2; D ambiguous. Between the trimmed V and J ends, which lost 5 bases and 7 bases, there was a span of 11 bases. This CDR3 comprises 12 residues. Germline V gene sequence: CDR1 MDHEN, CDR2 SYDVKM. The CDR3 region is CASSPSLIGYTF. Here the CDR3 DNA reads TGTGCCAGCAGTCCCTCCCTTATTGGCTACACCTTC.

The chain joins TRBV14 to TRBJ1-4; the D is unclear. Trimming cost V 3 bases and J 0 bases, with 5 bases left between them. Germline CDR1 reads SGHDN; CDR2 reads FVKESK. This CDR3 contains 14 residues. The CDR3 nucleotides read TGTGCCAGCAGCCAGGCTCCAACTAATGAAAAACTGTTTTTT. Translation: CASSQAPTNEKLFF.

The chain links TRBV5-6 to TRBJ2-1; perhaps TRBD1 as D (5 bases). Looked up from germline, CDR1 is SGHDT and CDR2 is YYEEEE. The CDR3 has 14 residues. Trimming pared 1 base from V and 8 bases from J, leaving 13 bases between. The CDR3 nucleotides are TGTGCCAGCAGCTTGTATAGTTGGGGCGATGAGCAGTTCTTC. Its protein is CASSLYSWGDEQFF.

As regards this clone: At one boundary the junction diverges from the germline segment, which might be a read error. Other DNA sequences in this sample translate to the same CDR3. The V call is TRBV18, the J call TRBJ1-1, with 9 positions matching TRBD1. Germline CDR1 reads KGHSH; CDR2 reads LQKENI. The CDR3 has 16 amino acids. CDR3: CASSLGTGSMNTEAFF. CDR3 DNA sequence: TGCGCCAGCTCACTGGGGACAGGGTCCATGAACACTGAAGCTTTCTTT.

The chain joins TRBV7-3 to TRBJ2-5, with a weak D call TRBD2 (5 bases). The V gene's germline CDR1 is SGHTA and CDR2 FQGTGA. V was pared by 0 bases and J by 5 bases, with 13 bases between. This CDR3 comprises 15 residues. Here the CDR3 DNA reads TGTGCCAGCAGCTTAACGGCGGGTATTCGGGAGACCCAGTACTTC. Translation: CASSLTAGIRETQYF.

The chain couples TRBV4-2 to TRBJ1-5; 7 bases line up with TRBD1. CDR1 and CDR2 from the germline V gene are LGHNA and YNFKEQ. Trimming took 0 bases from V and 5 from J; bases not matched to a gene: 4. The CDR3 sequence is 15 residues long. The CDR3 spells CASSQDLTGDQPQHF. The CDR3 DNA follows: TGTGCCAGCAGCCAAGATCTTACAGGGGATCAGCCCCAGCATTTT.

This chain uses TRBV5-1 with TRBJ2-7; 12 bases match TRBD2. Germline V lookup: CDR1 SGHRS, CDR2 YFSETQ. The V and J ends lost 0 bases and 5 bases, in that order; junction bases with no gene match: 15. This CDR3 region has 19 residues. The CDR3 nucleotides are TGCGCCAGCAGCTTGGCCGGGGGACTAGCGGGCGCGCGGGGGAACGAGCAGTACTTC. It encodes CASSLAGGLAGARGNEQYF.

Remarks on this clone: Other nucleotide sequences from this sample produce the same CDR3. The chain links TRBV19 to TRBJ2-7; 9 nucleotides match TRBD1. The CDR3 has 14 amino acids. Germline V gene data show CDR1 as LNHDA and CDR2 as SQIVND (reference sequence). With V trimmed by 3 bases and J by 2 bases, 2 bases remained unmatched. The CDR3 DNA is TGTGCCAGTAGTATCGGGACAGGGCCCTACGAGCAGTACTTC. This gives the protein CASSIGTGPYEQYF.

The rearrangement links TRBV29-1 to TRBJ1-1; 9 bases map to TRBD1. There are 13 residues in the CDR3. The germline CDR1 and CDR2 sequences are SQVTM and ANQGSEA. V shed 7 bases and J 0 bases; nucleotides not matched to a gene: 3. CDR3 amino acids: CSAGTGLNTEAFF. The CDR3 region has the DNA TGCAGCGCCGGGACAGGGCTGAACACTGAAGCTTTCTTT.

The chain employs TRBV4-1 and TRBJ1-1; D unclear. Per germline, CDR1 MGHRA and CDR2 YSYEKL. This CDR3 is built from 18 residues. The V gene lost 0 bases and the J gene lost 3 bases, with 20 bases spanning the gap. The CDR3 here is CASSQDRGLSPRDTEAFF. CDR3 nucleotide sequence: TGCGCCAGCAGCCAAGATCGAGGCCTCTCCCCCCGGGACACTGAAGCTTTCTTT.

J is TRBJ2-7 and V is TRBV5-1; the match to TRBD1 covers 7 bases. In germline, CDR1 is SGHRS, CDR2 YFSETQ. The junction had 9 bases not matched to a gene; V was cut back by 5 bases and J by 4 bases. CDR3 length: 14 amino acids. CDR3 residues: CASRDGQVSYEQYF. CDR3 DNA sequence: TGCGCCAGCAGGGACGGACAGGTTTCGTACGAGCAGTACTTC.

This rearrangement joins TRBV6-4 to TRBJ1-5, with no clear D. Germline CDR1 and CDR2: MRHNA and SNTAGT. This CDR3 has 20 residues. The germline V and J ends were trimmed by 0 bases and 1 base, with 22 bases remaining between them. CDR3: CASSDSIAGWREVSNQPQHF. Here the CDR3 DNA reads TGTGCCAGCAGTGACTCGATAGCTGGTTGGCGGGAGGTCAGCAATCAGCCCCAGCATTTT.

This clone was recorded only once. The chain links TRBV6-5 to TRBJ1-1; D unresolved. This CDR3 spans 15 amino acids. CDR1 and CDR2 from the germline V gene are MNHEY and SVGAGI. Trimming pared 6 bases from V and 4 bases from J, leaving 18 bases between. The CDR3 sequence is CASSQGLLAGTEAFF. In nucleotides, the CDR3 is TGTGCCAGCAGCCAAGGATTACTAGCGGGCACTGAAGCTTTCTTT.

V is TRBV30 and J is TRBJ2-3; 7 positions agree with TRBD1. This CDR3 has 12 residues. The V segment lost 4 bases and the J segment 4 bases; nucleotides outside the gene matches: 2. Germline assignment: CDR1 GTSNPN and CDR2 SVGIG (reference sequence). The CDR3 nucleotides read TGTGCCTGGAAAGGGGGCCCAGATACGCAGTATTTT. Its translation is CAWKGGPDTQYF.